Listed below are T cell receptor beta chains from one sample, sequenced in a study of blood T cell repertoires in COVID-19. Assay: immunoSEQ multiplex PCR; the TCRdb copy retains only in-frame clones and omits some. The sample lists 200,000 or so clones, approximately 80% occurring once. Material for sequencing was peripheral blood. These receptors all stem from a human donor in a cohort sampled during active COVID-19. Each CDR3 is given without its conserved first and last residue.

TRBV27,ASSFGNRANTGELF
TRBV4-2,ASSQDNTAGGHEQF
TRBV10-3,AISSGTGDGFNEQF
TRBV28,ATSVDEQY
TRBV7-6,ASSLVALAGEVGTQY
TRBV12-3/TRBV12-4,ASRTSQGYEQY
TRBV9,ASGAGGPNTGELF
TRBV20-1,SASSGRAGTQY
TRBV7-2,ASSFLAVSTDTQY
TRBV19,ASSRTSEIYNEQF
TRBV7-9,ASSLALTSGNKETQY
TRBV5-4,ASSSNLAGGRETQY
TRBV6-5,ASSYSAGDTEAF
TRBV12-5,ASGLTRTGSFTYNEQF